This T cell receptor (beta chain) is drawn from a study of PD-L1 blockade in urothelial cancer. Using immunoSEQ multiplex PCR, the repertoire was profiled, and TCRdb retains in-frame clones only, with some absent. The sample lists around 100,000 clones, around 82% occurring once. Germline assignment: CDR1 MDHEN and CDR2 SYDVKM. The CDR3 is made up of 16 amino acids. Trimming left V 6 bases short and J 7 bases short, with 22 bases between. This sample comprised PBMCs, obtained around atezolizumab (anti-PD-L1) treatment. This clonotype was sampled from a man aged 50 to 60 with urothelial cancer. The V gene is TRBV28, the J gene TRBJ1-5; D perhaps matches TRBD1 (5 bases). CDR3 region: CASRFSSGERSQPQHF. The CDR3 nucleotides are TGTGCCAGCAGATTCAGTTCGGGGGAGAGGAGCCAGCCCCAGCATTTT.